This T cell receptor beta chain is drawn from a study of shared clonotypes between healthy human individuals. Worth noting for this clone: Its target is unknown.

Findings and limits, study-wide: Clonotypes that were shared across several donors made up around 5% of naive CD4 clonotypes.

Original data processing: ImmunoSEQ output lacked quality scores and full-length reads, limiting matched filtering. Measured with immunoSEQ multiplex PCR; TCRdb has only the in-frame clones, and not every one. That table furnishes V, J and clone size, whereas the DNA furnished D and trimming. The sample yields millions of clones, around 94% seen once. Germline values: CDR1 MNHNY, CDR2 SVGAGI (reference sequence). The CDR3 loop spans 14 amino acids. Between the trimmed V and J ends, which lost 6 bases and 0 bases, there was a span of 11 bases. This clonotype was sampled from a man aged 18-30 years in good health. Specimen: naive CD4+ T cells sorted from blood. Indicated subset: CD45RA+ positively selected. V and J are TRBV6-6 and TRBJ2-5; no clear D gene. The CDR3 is CASSPTTNQETQYF. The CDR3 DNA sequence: TGTGCCAGCAGCCCGACGACGAACCAAGAGACCCAGTACTTC.